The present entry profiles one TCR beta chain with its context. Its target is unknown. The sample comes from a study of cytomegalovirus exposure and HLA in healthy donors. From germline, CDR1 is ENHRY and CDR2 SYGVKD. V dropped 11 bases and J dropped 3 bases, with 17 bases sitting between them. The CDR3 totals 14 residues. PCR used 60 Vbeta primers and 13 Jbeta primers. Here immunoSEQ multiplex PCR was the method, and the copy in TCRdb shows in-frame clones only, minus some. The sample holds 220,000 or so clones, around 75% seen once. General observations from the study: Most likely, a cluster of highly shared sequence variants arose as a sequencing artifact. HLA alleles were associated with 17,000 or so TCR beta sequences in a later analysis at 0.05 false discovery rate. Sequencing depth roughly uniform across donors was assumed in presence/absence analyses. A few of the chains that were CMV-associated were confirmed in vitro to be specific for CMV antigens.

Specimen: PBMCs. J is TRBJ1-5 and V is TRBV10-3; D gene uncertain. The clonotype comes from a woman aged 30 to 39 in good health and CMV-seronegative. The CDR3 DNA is TGTGCCGCAGGACCGGGAGGAGTCAATCAGCCCCAGCATTTT. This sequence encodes CAAGPGGVNQPQHF.